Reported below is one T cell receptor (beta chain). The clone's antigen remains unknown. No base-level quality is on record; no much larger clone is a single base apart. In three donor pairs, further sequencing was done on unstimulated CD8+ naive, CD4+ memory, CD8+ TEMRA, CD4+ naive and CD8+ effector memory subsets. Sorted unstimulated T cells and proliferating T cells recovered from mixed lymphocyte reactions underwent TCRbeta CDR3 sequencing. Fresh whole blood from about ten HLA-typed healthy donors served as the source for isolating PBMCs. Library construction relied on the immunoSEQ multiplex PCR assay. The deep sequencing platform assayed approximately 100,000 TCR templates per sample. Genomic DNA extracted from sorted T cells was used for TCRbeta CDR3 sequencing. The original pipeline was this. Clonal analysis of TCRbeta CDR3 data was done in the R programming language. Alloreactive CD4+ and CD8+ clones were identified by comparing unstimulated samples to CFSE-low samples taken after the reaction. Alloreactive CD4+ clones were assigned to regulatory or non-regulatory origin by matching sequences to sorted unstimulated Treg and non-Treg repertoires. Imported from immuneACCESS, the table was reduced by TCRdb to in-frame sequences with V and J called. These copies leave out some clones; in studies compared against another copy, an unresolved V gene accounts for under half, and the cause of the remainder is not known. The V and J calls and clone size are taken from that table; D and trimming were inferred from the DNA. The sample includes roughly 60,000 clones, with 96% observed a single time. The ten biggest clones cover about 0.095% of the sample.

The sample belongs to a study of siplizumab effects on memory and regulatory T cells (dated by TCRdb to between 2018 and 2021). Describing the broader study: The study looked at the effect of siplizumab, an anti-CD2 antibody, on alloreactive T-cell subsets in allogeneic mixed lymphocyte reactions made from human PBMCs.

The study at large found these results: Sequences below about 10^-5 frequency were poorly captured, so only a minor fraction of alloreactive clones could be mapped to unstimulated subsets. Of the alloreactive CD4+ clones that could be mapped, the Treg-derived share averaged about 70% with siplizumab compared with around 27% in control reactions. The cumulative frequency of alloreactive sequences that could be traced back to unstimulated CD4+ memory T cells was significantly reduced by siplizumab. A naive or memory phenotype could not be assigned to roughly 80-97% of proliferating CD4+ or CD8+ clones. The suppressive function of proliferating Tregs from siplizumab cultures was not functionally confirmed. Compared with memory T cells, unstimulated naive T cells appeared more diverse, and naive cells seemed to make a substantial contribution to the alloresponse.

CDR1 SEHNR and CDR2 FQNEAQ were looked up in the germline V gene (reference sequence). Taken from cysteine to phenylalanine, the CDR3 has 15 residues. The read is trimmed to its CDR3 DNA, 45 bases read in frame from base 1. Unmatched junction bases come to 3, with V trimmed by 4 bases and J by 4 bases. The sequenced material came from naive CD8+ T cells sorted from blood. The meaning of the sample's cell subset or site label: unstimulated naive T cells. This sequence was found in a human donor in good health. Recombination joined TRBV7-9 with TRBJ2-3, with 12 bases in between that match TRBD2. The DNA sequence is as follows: TGTGCCAGCAGCTCACTAGCGGGGGGAGCAGATACGCAGTATTTT. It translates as CASSSLAGGADTQYF.